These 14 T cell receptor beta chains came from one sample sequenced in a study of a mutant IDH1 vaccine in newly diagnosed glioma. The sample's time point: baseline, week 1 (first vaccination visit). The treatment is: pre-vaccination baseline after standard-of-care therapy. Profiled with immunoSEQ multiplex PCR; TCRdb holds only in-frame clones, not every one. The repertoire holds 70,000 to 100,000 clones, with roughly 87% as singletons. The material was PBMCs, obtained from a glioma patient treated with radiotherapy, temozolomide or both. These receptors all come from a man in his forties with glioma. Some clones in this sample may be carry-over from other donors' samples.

CDR3 bases: TGTGCCAGCAGCTTGCGGGGGGGCCTGCGCAATGAGCAGTTCTTC. Protein: CASSLRGGLRNEQFF. The rearrangement joins TRBV5-4 to TRBJ2-1; 8 bases agree with TRBD2. The CDR3 runs 15 residues. Germline lookup yields CDR1 SGHNT and CDR2 YYREEE (reference sequence). Unmatched junction bases numbered 6, after V lost 1 base and J lost 6 bases. The entire variable domain, with the rest obtained from reference TRBV5-4 and TRBJ2-1, is as follows: ETGVTQSPTHLIKTRGQQVTLRCSSQSGHNTVSWYQQALGQGPQFIFQYYREEENGRGNFPPRFSGLQFPNYSSELNVNALELDDSALYLCASSLRGGLRNEQFFGPGTRLTVL.

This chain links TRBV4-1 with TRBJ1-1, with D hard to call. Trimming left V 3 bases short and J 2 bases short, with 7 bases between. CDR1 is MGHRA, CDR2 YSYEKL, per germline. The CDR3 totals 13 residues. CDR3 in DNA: TGCGCCAGCAGCCAGGGTCCTAACACTGAAGCTTTCTTT. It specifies CASSQGPNTEAFF.

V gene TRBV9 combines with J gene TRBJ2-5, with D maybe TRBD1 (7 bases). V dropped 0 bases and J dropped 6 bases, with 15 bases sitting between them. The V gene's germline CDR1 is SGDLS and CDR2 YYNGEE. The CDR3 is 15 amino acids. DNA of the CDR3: TGTGCCAGCAGCGTAGACGGCCAGGGGGGAAAGACCCAGTACTTC. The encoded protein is CASSVDGQGGKTQYF.

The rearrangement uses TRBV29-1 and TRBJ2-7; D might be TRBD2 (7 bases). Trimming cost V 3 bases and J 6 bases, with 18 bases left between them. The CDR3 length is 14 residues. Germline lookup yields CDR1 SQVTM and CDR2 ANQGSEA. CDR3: CSVDGGGLFPEQYF. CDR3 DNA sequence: TGCAGCGTTGATGGGGGGGGGCTCTTCCCCGAGCAGTACTTC.

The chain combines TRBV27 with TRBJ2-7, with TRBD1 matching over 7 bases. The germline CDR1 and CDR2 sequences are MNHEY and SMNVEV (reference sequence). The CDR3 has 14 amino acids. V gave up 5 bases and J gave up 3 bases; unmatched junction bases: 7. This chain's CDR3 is CASSPGQRNYEQYF. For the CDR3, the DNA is TGTGCCAGCAGTCCGGGACAGCGTAACTACGAGCAGTACTTC.

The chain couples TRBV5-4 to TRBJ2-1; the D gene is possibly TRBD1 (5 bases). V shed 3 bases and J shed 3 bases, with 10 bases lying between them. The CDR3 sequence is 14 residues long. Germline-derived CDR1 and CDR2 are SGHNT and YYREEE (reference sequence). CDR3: CASSSGRSYNEQFF. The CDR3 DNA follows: TGTGCCAGCAGCTCAGGGCGAAGCTACAATGAGCAGTTCTTC.

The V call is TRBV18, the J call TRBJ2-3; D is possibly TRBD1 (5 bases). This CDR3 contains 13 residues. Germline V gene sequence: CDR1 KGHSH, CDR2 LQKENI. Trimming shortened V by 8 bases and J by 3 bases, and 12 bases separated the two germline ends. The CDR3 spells CASEGKGTDTQYF. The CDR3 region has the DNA TGTGCCAGCGAAGGAAAGGGGACAGATACGCAGTATTTT.

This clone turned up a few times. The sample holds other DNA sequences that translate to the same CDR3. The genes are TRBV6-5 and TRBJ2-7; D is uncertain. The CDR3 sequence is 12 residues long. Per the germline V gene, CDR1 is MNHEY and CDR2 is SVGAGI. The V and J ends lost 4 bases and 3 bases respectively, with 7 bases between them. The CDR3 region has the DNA TGTGCCAGCAGTTCGGTCAACTACGAGCAGTACTTC. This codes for CASSSVNYEQYF.

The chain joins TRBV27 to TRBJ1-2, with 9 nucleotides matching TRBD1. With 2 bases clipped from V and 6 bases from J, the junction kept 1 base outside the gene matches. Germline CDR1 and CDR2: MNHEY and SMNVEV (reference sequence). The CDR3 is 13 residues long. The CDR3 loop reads CASSLTGGNGYTF. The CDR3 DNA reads TGTGCCAGCAGTTTAACAGGGGGCAATGGCTACACCTTC.

DNA of the CDR3: TGTGCCAGCAGTGAAGGGCAGGGAAACATTCAGTACTTC. Residues: CASSEGQGNIQYF. V and J are TRBV6-4 and TRBJ2-4; D is possibly TRBD1 (5 bases). The CDR3 totals 13 residues. Between the trimmed V and J ends, which lost 3 bases and 6 bases, there was a span of 9 bases. The V gene's germline CDR1 is MRHNA and CDR2 SNTAGT.

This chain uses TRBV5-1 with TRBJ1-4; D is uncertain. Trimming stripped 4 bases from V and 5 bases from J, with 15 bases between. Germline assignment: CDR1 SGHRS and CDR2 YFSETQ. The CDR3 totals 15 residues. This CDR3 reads CASSPTTQGNEKLFF. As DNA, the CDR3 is TGCGCCAGCAGCCCCACGACACAAGGGAATGAAAAACTGTTTTTT.

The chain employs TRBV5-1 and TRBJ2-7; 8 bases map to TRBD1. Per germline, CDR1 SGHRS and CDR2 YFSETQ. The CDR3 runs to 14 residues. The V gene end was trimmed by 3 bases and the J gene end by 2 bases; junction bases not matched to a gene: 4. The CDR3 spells CASSSGTGPYEQYF. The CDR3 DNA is TGCGCCAGCAGCTCCGGGACAGGCCCCTACGAGCAGTACTTC. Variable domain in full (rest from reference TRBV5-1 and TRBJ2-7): KAGVTQTPRYLIKTRGQQVTLSCSPISGHRSVSWYQQTPGQGLQFLFEYFSETQRNKGNFPGRFSGRQFSNSRSEMNVSTLELGDSALYLCASSSGTGPYEQYFGPGTRLTVT.

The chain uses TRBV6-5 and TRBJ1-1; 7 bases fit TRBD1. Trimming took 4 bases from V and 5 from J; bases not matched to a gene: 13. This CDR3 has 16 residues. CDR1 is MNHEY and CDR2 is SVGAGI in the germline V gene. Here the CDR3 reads CASSSRTGGSKTEAFF. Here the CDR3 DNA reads TGTGCCAGCAGTTCCAGGACAGGAGGCAGTAAAACTGAAGCTTTCTTT.

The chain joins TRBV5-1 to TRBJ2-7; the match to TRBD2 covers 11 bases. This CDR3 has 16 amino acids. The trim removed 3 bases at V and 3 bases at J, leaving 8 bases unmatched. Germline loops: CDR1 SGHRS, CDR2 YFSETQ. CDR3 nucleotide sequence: TGCGCCAGCAGCTCGGCTAGCGGGGGGCCCCGCTACGAGCAGTACTTC. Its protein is CASSSASGGPRYEQYF.